The entry below describes one T cell receptor (beta chain). The entry originates in a study of human CD8 memory T cell subsets. The germline gives CDR1 WSHSY, CDR2 SAAADI. The CDR3 length is 15 residues. Construction of TCR beta libraries was accomplished by means of UMI-labeled 5' RACE. TCRdb re-analyzed the 5' RACE reads; it lists each CDR3 protein once, without DNA. This sample's table has 9,000 to 10,000 distinct CDR3 sequences. The chain has TRBV10-2 and TRBJ2-1; with no DNA, the TCRdb D assignment of TRBD2 cannot be verified. The TCR sequence derives from a human donor in good health. The sample taken for sequencing was CD8+ T cells from PBMCs. CDR3 sequence reads: CASSDLTSEYNEQFF.